This T cell receptor beta chain is from a study of cytomegalovirus exposure and HLA in healthy donors. Study-wide findings and caveats: A few V segments could not be told apart, such as TRBV6-2 and TRBV6-3, and were left out.

V was trimmed by 4 bases and J by 4 bases, leaving 10 bases between them. The length of the CDR3 is 13 residues. CDR1 and CDR2 (germline): MGHRA, YSYEKL. Only one count was recorded for this clone. Its antigen is unknown. Primers included in the PCR were 60 Vbeta and 13 Jbeta primers. The table came from immunoSEQ multiplex PCR; TCRdb's copy has only in-frame clones and leaves some out. The data hold 100,000 to 150,000 clones, with roughly 82% observed a single time. The chain links TRBV4-1 to TRBJ1-2; the D is unclear. This receptor was taken from a boy aged 5-17 years in good health and CMV-seronegative. Sequenced material: PBMCs. The CDR3 region has the DNA TGCGCCAGCAGCCTCGGGGAGGGCTATGGCTACACCTTC. Translating it yields CASSLGEGYGYTF.